This is a list of T cell receptor beta chains from one sample in a study of shared clonotypes between healthy human individuals. Method: immunoSEQ multiplex PCR; TCRdb's copy keeps in-frame clones and lacks some. Of around 440,000 clones in the sample, roughly four fifths were seen once. The sample taken for sequencing was PBMCs. These receptors were taken from a woman in her thirties or forties in good health. Some clones in this sample may be carry-over from other donors' samples. Each CDR3 is given without its conserved first and last residue. Rows may omit the clone size; those that give it use once, few, many or a size class.

CDR3,V,size
ASSYMGTVLKQY,TRBV6-5,-
ASMTGGYLKEQY,TRBV7-2,-
ASSLSSGGNQPQH,TRBV5-6,-
ASSLDSEETQY,TRBV7-2,-
ATTGNTGELF,TRBV5-1,-
ASSQGHGSSYEQY,TRBV4-1,many
ASRGTVPYEQY,TRBV6-6,-
ASSTLLAGRGTDTQY,TRBV25-1,-
ASSDPLRAREQF,TRBV9,-
SVFGAATNEKLF,TRBV29-1,-
ASSIGQGSGYEQY,TRBV19,few
ASSLEAWAGTTEAF,TRBV7-9,-
ASSQNGREGSGELF,TRBV4-2,-
ASSIMGSPYEQY,TRBV19,-